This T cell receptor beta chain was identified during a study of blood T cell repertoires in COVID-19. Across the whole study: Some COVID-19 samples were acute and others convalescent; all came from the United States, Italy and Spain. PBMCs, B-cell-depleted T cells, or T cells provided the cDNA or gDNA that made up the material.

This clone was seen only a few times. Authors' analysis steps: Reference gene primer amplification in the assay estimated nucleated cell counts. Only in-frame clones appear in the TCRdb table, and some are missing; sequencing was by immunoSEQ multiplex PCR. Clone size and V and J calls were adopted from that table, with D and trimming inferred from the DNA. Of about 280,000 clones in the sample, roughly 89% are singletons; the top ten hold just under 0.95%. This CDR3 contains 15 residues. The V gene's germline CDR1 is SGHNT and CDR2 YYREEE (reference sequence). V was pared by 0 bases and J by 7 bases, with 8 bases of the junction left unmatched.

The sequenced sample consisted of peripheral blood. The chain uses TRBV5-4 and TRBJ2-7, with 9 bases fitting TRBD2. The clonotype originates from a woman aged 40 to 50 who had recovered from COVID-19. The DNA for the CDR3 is TGTGCCAGCAGCTTGGCCGTGGCGGGAGGGGAGGAGCAGTACTTC. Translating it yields CASSLAVAGGEEQYF.